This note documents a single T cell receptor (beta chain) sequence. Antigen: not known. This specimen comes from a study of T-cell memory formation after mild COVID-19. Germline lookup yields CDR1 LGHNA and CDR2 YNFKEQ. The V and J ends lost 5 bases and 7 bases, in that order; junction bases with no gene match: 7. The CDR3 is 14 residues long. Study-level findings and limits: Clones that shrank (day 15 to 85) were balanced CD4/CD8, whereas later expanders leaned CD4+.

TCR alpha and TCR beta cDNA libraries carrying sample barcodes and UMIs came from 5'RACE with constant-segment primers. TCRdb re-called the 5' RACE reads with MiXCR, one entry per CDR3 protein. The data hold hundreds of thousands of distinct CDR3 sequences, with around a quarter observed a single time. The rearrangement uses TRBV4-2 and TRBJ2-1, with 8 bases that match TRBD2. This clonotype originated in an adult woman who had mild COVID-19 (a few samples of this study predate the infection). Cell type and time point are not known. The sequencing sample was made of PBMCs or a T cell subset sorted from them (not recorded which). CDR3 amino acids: CASSDAGGLNEQFF. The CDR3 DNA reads TGTGCCAGCAGCGATGCGGGGGGCTTAAATGAGCAGTTCTTC.